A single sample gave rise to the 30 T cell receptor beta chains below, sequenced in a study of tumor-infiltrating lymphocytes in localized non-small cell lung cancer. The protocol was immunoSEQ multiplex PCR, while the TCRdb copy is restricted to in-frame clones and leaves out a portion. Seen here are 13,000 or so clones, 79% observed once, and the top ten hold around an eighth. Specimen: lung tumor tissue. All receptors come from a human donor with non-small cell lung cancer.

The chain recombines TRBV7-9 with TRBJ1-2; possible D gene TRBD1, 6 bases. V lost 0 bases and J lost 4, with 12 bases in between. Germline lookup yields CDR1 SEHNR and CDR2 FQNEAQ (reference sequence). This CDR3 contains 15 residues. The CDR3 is CASSLAIGQLYGYTF. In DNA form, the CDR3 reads TGTGCCAGCAGCTTAGCCATCGGACAGCTCTATGGCTACACCTTC.

CDR3 region: CASSARGTGEQYF. CDR3 nucleotides: TGTGCCAGCAGCGCGAGGGGGACAGGCGAGCAGTACTTC. This chain connects TRBV9 to TRBJ2-7; 8 bases line up with TRBD1. The CDR3 extends over 13 amino acids. Per the germline V gene, CDR1 is SGDLS and CDR2 is YYNGEE. The J segment lost 6 bases and the V segment lost 3 bases, leaving 5 bases of the junction unmatched.

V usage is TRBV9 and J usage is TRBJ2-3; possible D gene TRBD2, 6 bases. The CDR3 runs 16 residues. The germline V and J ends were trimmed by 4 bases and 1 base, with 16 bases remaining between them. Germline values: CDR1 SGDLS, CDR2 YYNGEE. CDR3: CASSNLVGGGTDTQYF. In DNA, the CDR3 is TGTGCCAGCAGCAACCTTGTGGGAGGAGGCACAGATACGCAGTATTTT.

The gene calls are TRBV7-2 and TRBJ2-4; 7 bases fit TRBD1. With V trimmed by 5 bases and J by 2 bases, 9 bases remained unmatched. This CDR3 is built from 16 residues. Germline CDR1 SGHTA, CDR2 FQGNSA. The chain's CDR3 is CASSPDRVGTKNIQYF. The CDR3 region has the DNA TGTGCCAGCAGCCCCGACAGGGTAGGAACCAAAAACATTCAGTACTTC.

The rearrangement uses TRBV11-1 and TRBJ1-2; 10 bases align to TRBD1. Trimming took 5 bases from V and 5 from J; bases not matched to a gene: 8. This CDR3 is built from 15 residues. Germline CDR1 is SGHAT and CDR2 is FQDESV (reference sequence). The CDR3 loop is CASSAGTGVNYGYTF. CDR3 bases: TGTGCCAGCAGCGCCGGGACAGGGGTTAATTATGGCTACACCTTC.

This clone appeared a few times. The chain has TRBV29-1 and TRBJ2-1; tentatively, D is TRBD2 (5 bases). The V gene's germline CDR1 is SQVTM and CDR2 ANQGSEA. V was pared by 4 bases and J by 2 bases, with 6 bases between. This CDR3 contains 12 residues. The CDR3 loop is CSVGEPYNEQFF. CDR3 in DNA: TGCAGCGTTGGGGAGCCCTACAATGAGCAGTTCTTC.

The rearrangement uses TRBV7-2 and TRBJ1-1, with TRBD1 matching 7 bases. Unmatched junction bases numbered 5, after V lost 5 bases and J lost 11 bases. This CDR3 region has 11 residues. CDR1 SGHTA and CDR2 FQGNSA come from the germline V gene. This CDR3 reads CASSPDRVAFF. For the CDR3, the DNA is TGTGCCAGCAGCCCCGACAGGGTGGCTTTCTTT.

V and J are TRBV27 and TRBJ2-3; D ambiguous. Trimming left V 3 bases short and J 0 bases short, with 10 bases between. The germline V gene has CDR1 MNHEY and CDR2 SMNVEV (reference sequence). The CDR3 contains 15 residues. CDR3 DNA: TGTGCCAGCAGTTTCCGATCTTCTAGCACAGATACGCAGTATTTT. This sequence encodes CASSFRSSSTDTQYF.

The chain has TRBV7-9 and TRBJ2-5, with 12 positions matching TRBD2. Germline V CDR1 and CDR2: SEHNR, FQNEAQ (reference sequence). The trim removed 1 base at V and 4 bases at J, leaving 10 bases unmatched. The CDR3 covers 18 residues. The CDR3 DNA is TGTGCCAGCAGCTTAGATTTCGGGGGGACTAGCGGGCGAGAGACCCAGTACTTC. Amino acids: CASSLDFGGTSGRETQYF.

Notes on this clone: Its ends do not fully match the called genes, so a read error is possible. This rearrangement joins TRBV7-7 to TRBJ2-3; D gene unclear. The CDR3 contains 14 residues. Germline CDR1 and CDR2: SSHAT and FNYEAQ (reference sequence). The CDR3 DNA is TGTGCTAGCAGCGCCCTTGGGCTCACAGATACGCAGTATTTT. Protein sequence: CASSALGLTDTQYF.

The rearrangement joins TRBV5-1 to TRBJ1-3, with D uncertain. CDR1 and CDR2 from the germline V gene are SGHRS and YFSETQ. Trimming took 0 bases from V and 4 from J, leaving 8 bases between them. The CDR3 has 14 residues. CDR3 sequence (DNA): TGCGCCAGCAGCTTGGGGATTGCCGGAAACACCATATATTTT. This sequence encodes CASSLGIAGNTIYF.

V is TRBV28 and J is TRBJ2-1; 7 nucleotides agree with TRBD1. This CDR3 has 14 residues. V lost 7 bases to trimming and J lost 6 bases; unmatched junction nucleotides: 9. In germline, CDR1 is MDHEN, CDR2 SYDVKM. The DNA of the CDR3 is TGTGCCAGCAACCAAATTACAGGGGCCAATGAGCAGTTCTTC. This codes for CASNQITGANEQFF.

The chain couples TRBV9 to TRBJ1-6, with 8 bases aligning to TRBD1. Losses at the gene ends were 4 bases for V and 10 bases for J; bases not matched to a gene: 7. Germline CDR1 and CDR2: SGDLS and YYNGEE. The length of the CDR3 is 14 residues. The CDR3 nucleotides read TGTGCCAGCAGCTACCAAGGACAGGGCTCACCCCTCCACTTT. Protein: CASSYQGQGSPLHF.

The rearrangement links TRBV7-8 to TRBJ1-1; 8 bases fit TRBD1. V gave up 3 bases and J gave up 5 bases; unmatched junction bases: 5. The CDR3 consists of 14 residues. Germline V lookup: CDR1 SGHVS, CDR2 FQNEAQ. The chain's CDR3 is CASSFGQGRTEAFF. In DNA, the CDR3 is TGTGCCAGCAGCTTCGGACAGGGCCGGACTGAAGCTTTCTTT.

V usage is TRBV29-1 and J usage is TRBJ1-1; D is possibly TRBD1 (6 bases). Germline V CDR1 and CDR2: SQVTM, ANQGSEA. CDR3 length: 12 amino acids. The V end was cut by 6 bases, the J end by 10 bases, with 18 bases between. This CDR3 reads CSVGKSEGGAFF. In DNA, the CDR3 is TGCAGCGTAGGGAAGAGTGAAGGGGGAGCTTTCTTT.

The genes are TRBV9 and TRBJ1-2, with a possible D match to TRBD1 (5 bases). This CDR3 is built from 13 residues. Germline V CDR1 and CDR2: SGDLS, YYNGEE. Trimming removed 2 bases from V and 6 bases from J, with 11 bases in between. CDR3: CASSVSQGDGYTF. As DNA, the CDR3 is TGTGCCAGCAGCGTTAGTCAGGGTGATGGCTACACCTTC.

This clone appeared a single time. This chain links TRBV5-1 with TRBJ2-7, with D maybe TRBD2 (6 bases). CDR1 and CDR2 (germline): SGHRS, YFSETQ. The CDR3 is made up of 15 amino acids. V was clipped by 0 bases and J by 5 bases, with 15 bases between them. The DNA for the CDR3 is TGCGCCAGCAGCTTGGGTCTCGGGGGAATAAACGAGCAGTACTTC. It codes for CASSLGLGGINEQYF. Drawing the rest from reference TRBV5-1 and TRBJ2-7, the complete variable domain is KAGVTQTPRYLIKTRGQQVTLSCSPISGHRSVSWYQQTPGQGLQFLFEYFSETQRNKGNFPGRFSGRQFSNSRSEMNVSTLELGDSALYLCASSLGLGGINEQYFGPGTRLTVT.

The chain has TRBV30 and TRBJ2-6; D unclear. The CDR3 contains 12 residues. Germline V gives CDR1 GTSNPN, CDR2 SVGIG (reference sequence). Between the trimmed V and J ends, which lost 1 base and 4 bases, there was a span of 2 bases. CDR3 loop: CAWSAGANVLTF. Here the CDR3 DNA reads TGTGCCTGGAGTGCGGGGGCCAACGTCCTGACTTTC.

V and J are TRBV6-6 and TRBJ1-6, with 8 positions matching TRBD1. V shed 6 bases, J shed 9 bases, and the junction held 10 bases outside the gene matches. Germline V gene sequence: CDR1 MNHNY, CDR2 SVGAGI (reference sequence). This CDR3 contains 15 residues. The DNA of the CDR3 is TGTGCCAGCAGACGCGTTGGACAGGGAATTTCACCCCTCCACTTT. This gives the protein CASRRVGQGISPLHF.

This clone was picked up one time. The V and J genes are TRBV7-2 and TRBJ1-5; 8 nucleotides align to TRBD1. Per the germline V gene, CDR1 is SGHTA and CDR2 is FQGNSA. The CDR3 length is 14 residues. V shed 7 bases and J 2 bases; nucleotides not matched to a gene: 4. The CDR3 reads CASTETGGNQPQHF. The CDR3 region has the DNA TGTGCCAGCACCGAGACAGGGGGCAATCAGCCCCAGCATTTT.

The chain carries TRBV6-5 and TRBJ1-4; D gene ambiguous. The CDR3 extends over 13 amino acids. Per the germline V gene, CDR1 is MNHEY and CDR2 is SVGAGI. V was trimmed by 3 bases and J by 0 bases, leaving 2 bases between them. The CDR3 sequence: CASSYATNEKLFF. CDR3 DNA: TGTGCCAGCAGTTATGCAACTAATGAAAAACTGTTTTTT.

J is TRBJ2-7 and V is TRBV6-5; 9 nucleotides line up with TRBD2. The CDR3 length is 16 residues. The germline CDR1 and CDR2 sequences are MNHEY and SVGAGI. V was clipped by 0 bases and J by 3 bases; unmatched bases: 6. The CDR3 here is CASSYSVPTSGYEQYF. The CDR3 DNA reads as TGTGCCAGCAGTTACTCGGTTCCGACTAGCGGCTACGAGCAGTACTTC.

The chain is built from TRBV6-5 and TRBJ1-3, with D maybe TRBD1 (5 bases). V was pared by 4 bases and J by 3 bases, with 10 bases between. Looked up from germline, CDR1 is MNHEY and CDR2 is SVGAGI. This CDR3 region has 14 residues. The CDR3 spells CASSSLGGGNTIYF. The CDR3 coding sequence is TGTGCCAGCAGTTCCCTGGGGGGTGGAAACACCATATATTTT.

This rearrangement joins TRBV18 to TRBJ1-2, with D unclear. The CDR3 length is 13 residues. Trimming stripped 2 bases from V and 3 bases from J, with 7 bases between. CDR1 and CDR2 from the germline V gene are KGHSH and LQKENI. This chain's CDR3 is CASSPGEHYGYTF. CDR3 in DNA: TGTGCCAGCTCACCAGGGGAGCACTATGGCTACACCTTC.

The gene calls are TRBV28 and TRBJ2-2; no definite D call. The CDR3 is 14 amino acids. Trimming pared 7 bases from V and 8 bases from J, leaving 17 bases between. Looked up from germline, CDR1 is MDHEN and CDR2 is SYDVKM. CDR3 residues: CASTPDGRRGELFF. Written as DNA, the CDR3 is TGTGCCAGCACTCCGGACGGGCGCCGAGGGGAGCTGTTTTTT.

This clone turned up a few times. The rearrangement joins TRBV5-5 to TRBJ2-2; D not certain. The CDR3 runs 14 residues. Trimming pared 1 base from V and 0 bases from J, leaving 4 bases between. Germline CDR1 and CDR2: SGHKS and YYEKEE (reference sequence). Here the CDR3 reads CASSLTANTGELFF. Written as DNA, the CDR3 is TGTGCCAGCAGCTTGACAGCGAACACCGGGGAGCTGTTTTTT.

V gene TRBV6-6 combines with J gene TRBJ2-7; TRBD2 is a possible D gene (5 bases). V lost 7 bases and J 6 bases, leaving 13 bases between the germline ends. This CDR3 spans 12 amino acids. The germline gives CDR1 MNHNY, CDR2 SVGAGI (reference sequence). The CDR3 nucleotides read TGTGCCAGCACCCAATCGGGAAGCGAGCAGTACTTC. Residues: CASTQSGSEQYF.

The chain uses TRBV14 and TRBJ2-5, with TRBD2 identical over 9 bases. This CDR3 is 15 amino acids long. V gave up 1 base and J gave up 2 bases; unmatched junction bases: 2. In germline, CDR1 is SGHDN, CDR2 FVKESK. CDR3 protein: CASSQGRGGQETQYF. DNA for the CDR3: TGTGCCAGCAGCCAAGGGCGGGGGGGACAAGAGACCCAGTACTTC.

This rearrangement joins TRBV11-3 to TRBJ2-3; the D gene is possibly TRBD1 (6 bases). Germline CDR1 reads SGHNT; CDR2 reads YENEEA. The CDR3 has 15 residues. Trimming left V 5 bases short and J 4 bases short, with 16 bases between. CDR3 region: CASSQGLSGADTQYF. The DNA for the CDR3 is TGTGCCAGCAGCCAAGGGCTTTCAGGGGCAGATACGCAGTATTTT.

This chain's CDR3 is CASSIPIRDRGTDTQYF. In DNA, the CDR3 is TGTGCCAGTAGTATTCCAATCCGGGACAGGGGTACAGATACGCAGTATTTT. The chain joins TRBV19 to TRBJ2-3; 10 nucleotides align to TRBD1. V was clipped by 3 bases and J by 3 bases; unmatched bases: 9. The CDR3 runs 17 residues. The germline CDR1 and CDR2 sequences are LNHDA and SQIVND (reference sequence).